Listed below are T cell receptor beta chains from one sample, sequenced in a study of OX40 agonist ivuxolimab in advanced cancers. Assay: immunoSEQ multiplex PCR; the TCRdb copy retains only in-frame clones and omits some. This table has 53,000 or so clones, 70% to 90% appearing once. The sequencing here drew on CD4+ or CD8+ T cells sorted from blood, taken in a trial of the OX40 agonist ivuxolimab. Source of these receptors: an adult with an advanced solid tumor such as melanoma, head and neck, liver or kidney cancer. The CDR3 runs from the conserved cysteine through the conserved F or W. A D gene is named only where the DNA matches it firmly. Clone size is not always given. Where it is, it says once, few, many or a class for expanded clones.

v_gene: TRBV9; j_gene: TRBJ2-1; d_gene: .; abundance: .; CDR3nt: TGTGCCAGCAGCGACGGGACATCCGGCCATGAGCAGTTCTTC; CDR3aa: CASSDGTSGHEQFF
v_gene: TRBV19; j_gene: TRBJ1-1; d_gene: .; abundance: few; CDR3nt: TGTGCCAGTAAGGGTTGGGGCACTGAAGCTTTCTTT; CDR3aa: CASKGWGTEAFF
v_gene: TRBV5-6; j_gene: TRBJ1-1; d_gene: .; abundance: few; CDR3nt: TGTGCCAGCAGCCCCCGCCCAACCGGTTGGGGGAGAAACACTGAAGCTTTCTTT; CDR3aa: CASSPRPTGWGRNTEAFF
v_gene: TRBV7-2; j_gene: TRBJ1-2; d_gene: .; abundance: .; CDR3nt: TGTGCCAGCAGCTTCGGCGCAAACTATGGCTACACCTTC; CDR3aa: CASSFGANYGYTF
v_gene: TRBV19; j_gene: TRBJ1-5; d_gene: .; abundance: few; CDR3nt: TGTGCCAGTAGTACACACACGGCTGGGCCCCAGCATTTT; CDR3aa: CASSTHTAGPQHF
v_gene: TRBV28; j_gene: TRBJ1-3; d_gene: TRBD1; abundance: .; CDR3nt: TGTGCCAGCAGTCCTACCGGGACAGCGAAAAACACCATATATTTT; CDR3aa: CASSPTGTAKNTIYF
v_gene: TRBV27; j_gene: TRBJ1-5; d_gene: .; abundance: few; CDR3nt: TGTGCCAGCGGCTCAGGGGCTCGGCAGCCCCAGCATTTT; CDR3aa: CASGSGARQPQHF
v_gene: TRBV11-1; j_gene: TRBJ2-3; d_gene: .; abundance: .; CDR3nt: TGTGCCAGCAGCTCCCGCGGGACGGAAAGCACAGATACGCAGTATTTT; CDR3aa: CASSSRGTESTDTQYF
v_gene: TRBV28; j_gene: TRBJ2-1; d_gene: .; abundance: .; CDR3nt: TGTGCCAGCAGCCTAGGGGACAACCCGTACAATGAGCAGTTCTTC; CDR3aa: CASSLGDNPYNEQFF
v_gene: TRBV19; j_gene: TRBJ2-1; d_gene: .; abundance: few; CDR3nt: TGTGCCAGTAGTACCGGGAGCTCCTACAATGAGCAGTTCTTC; CDR3aa: CASSTGSSYNEQFF
v_gene: TRBV5-1; j_gene: TRBJ2-1; d_gene: TRBD1; abundance: .; CDR3nt: TGCGCCAGCAGCTTGGGACAGGGGTTCTACAATGAGCAGTTCTTC; CDR3aa: CASSLGQGFYNEQFF
v_gene: TRBV6-5; j_gene: TRBJ2-7; d_gene: TRBD1; abundance: .; CDR3nt: TGTGCCAGCAAACCGGGACAGGGTTACGAGCAGTACTTC; CDR3aa: CASKPGQGYEQYF
v_gene: TRBV28; j_gene: TRBJ2-3; d_gene: TRBD2; abundance: .; CDR3nt: TGTGCCAGCAGTTTGGCGGGACTAAGCACAGATACGCAGTATTTT; CDR3aa: CASSLAGLSTDTQYF
v_gene: TRBV5-6; j_gene: TRBJ2-3; d_gene: .; abundance: .; CDR3nt: TGTGCCAGCAGCGTATTTAGCACAGATACGCAGTATTTT; CDR3aa: CASSVFSTDTQYF
v_gene: TRBV11-3; j_gene: TRBJ2-1; d_gene: TRBD2; abundance: .; CDR3nt: TGTGCCAGCAGCAAGATGGCGGGGGGCAACAATGAGCAGTTCTTC; CDR3aa: CASSKMAGGNNEQFF
v_gene: TRBV19; j_gene: TRBJ2-2; d_gene: .; abundance: .; CDR3nt: TGTGCCAGTAGTATACCGGGGTCCCCGAACACCGGGGAGCTGTTTTTT; CDR3aa: CASSIPGSPNTGELFF
v_gene: TRBV28; j_gene: TRBJ1-4; d_gene: TRBD1; abundance: .; CDR3nt: TGTGCCAGCAGTACGCCGACAGGGGGCCCGGAAAAACTGTTTTTT; CDR3aa: CASSTPTGGPEKLFF
v_gene: TRBV6-5; j_gene: TRBJ1-4; d_gene: .; abundance: .; CDR3nt: TGTGCCAGCAGTTACTCGGGCAGGAGCGGCAATGAAAAACTGTTTTTT; CDR3aa: CASSYSGRSGNEKLFF
v_gene: TRBV4-2; j_gene: TRBJ2-5; d_gene: TRBD1; abundance: .; CDR3nt: TGTGCCAGCAGCCAGGACAGGGGTGAGGCGACCCAGTACTTC; CDR3aa: CASSQDRGEATQYF
v_gene: TRBV7-9; j_gene: TRBJ2-1; d_gene: .; abundance: .; CDR3nt: TGTGCCAGCAGCCCGTCCGGAGGCTCCTACAATGAGCAGTTCTTC; CDR3aa: CASSPSGGSYNEQFF
v_gene: TRBV19; j_gene: TRBJ1-4; d_gene: TRBD1; abundance: .; CDR3nt: TGTGCCAGTAGTATGGGGACAGGCCCCGAAAAACTGTTTTTT; CDR3aa: CASSMGTGPEKLFF
v_gene: TRBV29-1; j_gene: TRBJ2-3; d_gene: .; abundance: once; CDR3nt: TGCAGCGTCCCAGGAGGGGCTGAGGAGTACAGGACCTTCACAGATACGCAGTATTTT; CDR3aa: CSVPGGAEEYRTFTDTQYF
v_gene: TRBV19; j_gene: TRBJ2-6; d_gene: .; abundance: .; CDR3nt: TGTGCCAGTAGGGCGGGGACGATCGGAGCCAACGTCCTGACTTTC; CDR3aa: CASRAGTIGANVLTF
v_gene: TRBV9; j_gene: TRBJ2-3; d_gene: TRBD2; abundance: .; CDR3nt: TGTGCCAGCAGCAGACTAGCGGGAGTTAGTGGCACAGATACGCAGTATTTT; CDR3aa: CASSRLAGVSGTDTQYF
v_gene: TRBV18; j_gene: TRBJ1-5; d_gene: .; abundance: .; CDR3nt: TGTGCCAGCTCTCAGGGAGGGAGGGATCAGCCCCAGCATTTT; CDR3aa: CASSQGGRDQPQHF
v_gene: TRBV6-6; j_gene: TRBJ2-4; d_gene: TRBD1; abundance: .; CDR3nt: TGTGCCAGCAGGAGACAGGGGACCAAAAACATTCAGTACTTC; CDR3aa: CASRRQGTKNIQYF
v_gene: TRBV7-7; j_gene: TRBJ2-7; d_gene: .; abundance: once; CDR3nt: TGTGCAATGTCCGTCAAGGATAACGAGCAGTACTTC; CDR3aa: CAMSVKDNEQYF
v_gene: TRBV29-1; j_gene: TRBJ2-5; d_gene: .; abundance: .; CDR3nt: TGCAGCGTTGGACGGCTCCAAGAGACCCAGTACTTC; CDR3aa: CSVGRLQETQYF
v_gene: TRBV30; j_gene: TRBJ1-4; d_gene: TRBD1; abundance: .; CDR3nt: TGTGCCTGGGGTCGGGGAGAGACAGGGTTGATGGAAAAACTGTTTTTT; CDR3aa: CAWGRGETGLMEKLFF
v_gene: TRBV19; j_gene: TRBJ2-7; d_gene: TRBD2; abundance: once; CDR3nt: TGTGCCAGTAGTATGACTAGCGGCTACGAGCAGTACTTC; CDR3aa: CASSMTSGYEQYF
v_gene: TRBV2; j_gene: TRBJ2-1; d_gene: TRBD2; abundance: .; CDR3nt: TGTGCCAGCAGGCGGGAGGTGGGCTACAATGAGCAGTTCTTC; CDR3aa: CASRREVGYNEQFF
v_gene: TRBV15; j_gene: TRBJ2-2; d_gene: .; abundance: .; CDR3nt: TGTGCCACCAGCAGAGATCAAGGAGCCGTAACCGGGGAGCTGTTTTTT; CDR3aa: CATSRDQGAVTGELFF
v_gene: TRBV7-6; j_gene: TRBJ2-5; d_gene: .; abundance: .; CDR3nt: TGTGCCAGTACCCAATGGGGCAGGGACGGCGAGACCCAGTACTTC; CDR3aa: CASTQWGRDGETQYF
v_gene: TRBV19; j_gene: TRBJ2-3; d_gene: TRBD2; abundance: .; CDR3nt: TGTGCCATTGAGCGGGGCCCAGCTACAGATACGCAGTATTTT; CDR3aa: CAIERGPATDTQYF
v_gene: TRBV5-1; j_gene: TRBJ2-7; d_gene: .; abundance: .; CDR3nt: TGCGCCAGCAGCCCACAGGTGGGCGAGCAGTACTTC; CDR3aa: CASSPQVGEQYF
v_gene: TRBV19; j_gene: TRBJ2-7; d_gene: TRBD2; abundance: .; CDR3nt: TGTGCCAGTAGGATAGCGGGGGGCTACGAGCAGTACTTC; CDR3aa: CASRIAGGYEQYF
v_gene: TRBV5-1; j_gene: TRBJ1-1; d_gene: .; abundance: .; CDR3nt: TGCGCCAGCAGCCAGGGTTGGGACACTGAAGCTTTCTTT; CDR3aa: CASSQGWDTEAFF
v_gene: TRBV5-5; j_gene: TRBJ2-2; d_gene: .; abundance: .; CDR3nt: TGTGCCAGCAGCCCTTTTACTCCGAACACCGGGGAGCTGTTTTTT; CDR3aa: CASSPFTPNTGELFF
v_gene: TRBV6-1; j_gene: TRBJ2-7; d_gene: .; abundance: .; CDR3nt: TGTGCCAGCAGTGAGGGTGGTTTTTACGAGCAGTACTTC; CDR3aa: CASSEGGFYEQYF
v_gene: TRBV11-2; j_gene: TRBJ2-3; d_gene: TRBD2; abundance: .; CDR3nt: TGTGCCAGCAAGCGGGGCGGGAGTGTCATTGATACGCAGTATTTT; CDR3aa: CASKRGGSVIDTQYF
v_gene: TRBV10-3; j_gene: TRBJ2-3; d_gene: TRBD2; abundance: .; CDR3nt: TGTGCCATCCCCCTCACTAATACATATAGCGGGAGGGAACGCACAGATACGCAGTATTTT; CDR3aa: CAIPLTNTYSGRERTDTQYF
v_gene: TRBV7-9; j_gene: TRBJ2-1; d_gene: TRBD2; abundance: .; CDR3nt: TGTGCCAGCAGCCCCGTCGGGACTAGCAATCCCAATGAGCAGTTCTTC; CDR3aa: CASSPVGTSNPNEQFF
v_gene: TRBV6-5; j_gene: TRBJ1-5; d_gene: .; abundance: .; CDR3nt: TGTGCCAGCAGTCCCGGGAATAGCAATCAGCCCCAGCATTTT; CDR3aa: CASSPGNSNQPQHF
v_gene: TRBV7-9; j_gene: TRBJ1-2; d_gene: .; abundance: .; CDR3nt: TGTGCCAGCAGCTCATTAGGTGGCTACACCTTC; CDR3aa: CASSSLGGYTF
v_gene: TRBV18; j_gene: TRBJ2-5; d_gene: TRBD1; abundance: .; CDR3nt: TGTGCCAGCTCATCGGGACAGATAGAGACCCAGTACTTC; CDR3aa: CASSSGQIETQYF
v_gene: TRBV18; j_gene: TRBJ2-7; d_gene: TRBD1; abundance: once; CDR3nt: TGTGCCAGCTCACCACCGGGACAGGGAATCTACGAGCAGTACTTC; CDR3aa: CASSPPGQGIYEQYF
v_gene: TRBV7-9; j_gene: TRBJ2-3; d_gene: .; abundance: .; CDR3nt: TGTGCCAGCAGCTTAGGACAGGGAGGGGCAGATACGCAGTATTTT; CDR3aa: CASSLGQGGADTQYF
v_gene: TRBV28; j_gene: TRBJ2-7; d_gene: .; abundance: .; CDR3nt: TGTGCCAGCAGGGCCGGTTGGAGGGTCCTGGACGAGCAGTACTTC; CDR3aa: CASRAGWRVLDEQYF
v_gene: TRBV4-1; j_gene: TRBJ2-7; d_gene: TRBD2; abundance: .; CDR3nt: TGCGCCAGCAGCCAAGGTCGCCGGACTAGCGGGTGGTACGAGCAGTACTTC; CDR3aa: CASSQGRRTSGWYEQYF
v_gene: TRBV6-5; j_gene: TRBJ1-2; d_gene: .; abundance: once; CDR3nt: TGTGCCAGCAGTTACTCCGGCTGGGGCTACACCTTC; CDR3aa: CASSYSGWGYTF
v_gene: TRBV7-3; j_gene: TRBJ2-3; d_gene: TRBD2; abundance: .; CDR3nt: TGTGCCAGCAGCGCGGGACTAGCGGGAGGGCCCTTGGATACGCAGTATTTT; CDR3aa: CASSAGLAGGPLDTQYF
v_gene: TRBV27; j_gene: TRBJ1-5; d_gene: .; abundance: few; CDR3nt: TGTGCCAGCAGTTCCCACCAACAGGGAAGGGGCAATCAGCCCCAGCATTTT; CDR3aa: CASSSHQQGRGNQPQHF
v_gene: TRBV27; j_gene: TRBJ2-4; d_gene: TRBD1; abundance: few; CDR3nt: TGTGCCAGCAGGACAGGGGGCCAAAACATTCAGTACTTC; CDR3aa: CASRTGGQNIQYF
v_gene: TRBV19; j_gene: TRBJ2-2; d_gene: .; abundance: .; CDR3nt: TGTGCCAGTAGCTTAATAGCGGTCACCGGGGAGCTGTTTTTT; CDR3aa: CASSLIAVTGELFF
v_gene: TRBV28; j_gene: TRBJ2-3; d_gene: TRBD2; abundance: .; CDR3nt: TGTGCCAGCAGTTCCCTCGCAGCGGGAGGGGGGAGCACAGATACGCAGTATTTT; CDR3aa: CASSSLAAGGGSTDTQYF
v_gene: TRBV29-1; j_gene: TRBJ2-2; d_gene: TRBD1; abundance: .; CDR3nt: TGCAGCTCTCGGACAGGGGACACCGGGGAGCTGTTTTTT; CDR3aa: CSSRTGDTGELFF
v_gene: TRBV4-1; j_gene: TRBJ1-6; d_gene: .; abundance: .; CDR3nt: TGCGCCAGCAGCCAAGGTCAGGGCCTGGACTCACCCCTCCACTTT; CDR3aa: CASSQGQGLDSPLHF
v_gene: TRBV11-2; j_gene: TRBJ2-3; d_gene: .; abundance: .; CDR3nt: TGTGCCAGCAGCTCCCACACAGATACGCAGTATTTT; CDR3aa: CASSSHTDTQYF